This T cell receptor (beta chain) was obtained from a study of beta chain features in type 1 diabetes. General study points: Among all four CD4+ subsets, Type 1 diabetes patients had TCRB CDR3s that were moderately but significantly shorter. Highly expressing activated T cells could be over-counted with a cDNA template.

A word on this clone: Its antigen remains unidentified.

CDR3 length: 13 amino acids. Trimming pared 6 bases from V and 10 bases from J, leaving 18 bases between. Looked up from germline, CDR1 is SGHAT and CDR2 is FQNNGV. Naive, central memory, regulatory and stem cell-like memory cells within the CD4+ compartment were sorted using CD45RO/CCR7/CD25/CD127/CD95/CD27. The study reverse transcribed the entire isolated RNA, so it sequenced expressed TCRB transcripts. An average around 3.3 million reads came from naive, central memory and regulatory T cell samples. Data came from immunoSEQ multiplex PCR; TCRdb stores just in-frame clones and leaves some out. The table shows under 300,000 clones, with about 15% occurring only once.

The source is a man aged 30 to 39 with type 1 diabetes. The source material was naive CD4+ T cells from blood. The chain employs TRBV11-2 and TRBJ1-2; D is perhaps TRBD1 (6 bases). The CDR3 reads CASRPPDSHFYTF. The CDR3 DNA reads TGTGCCAGCAGACCCCCGGACAGCCACTTCTACACCTTC.